The 28 T cell receptor beta chains in this list originate from one sample, sequenced in a study of tumor-infiltrating lymphocytes in primary liver carcinoma. RNA isolated from unsorted whole blood supplied the blood RNA, with germline DNA also extracted. Starting material of 500 ng total RNA yielded TCR beta cDNA via a constant-region primer. Three nested multiplex PCR rounds, a slightly modified ARM-PCR, produced the libraries for TCR beta. Two initial PCR rounds of 10 to 11 cycles each paired TRBV1-TRBV30 forward primers with a C-beta reverse primer. Using its own MiXCR run on the multiplex PCR reads, TCRdb lists one record per CDR3 protein. Here the sample spans 300,000 to 350,000 distinct CDR3 sequences, roughly two thirds being singletons. The sample taken for sequencing was peripheral blood. The source of these receptors is a man aged 35-49 years with primary liver carcinoma and hepatitis B virus infection.

Points on this clonotype: The CDR3 ends on some other residue instead of the conserved phenylalanine or tryptophan, so this is likely a read error. The chain has TRBV11-1 and TRBJ2-1; possibly TRBD2 for D (6 bases). The ends were cut back, 9 bases at V and 11 bases at J, with 20 bases in the middle. The CDR3 length is 13 residues. Germline CDR1 reads SGHAT; CDR2 reads FQDESV (reference sequence). CDR3 protein: CASSVAGSGQQFL. The DNA of the CDR3 is TGTGCCAGTAGCGTCGCGGGGTCAGGTCAGCAGTTCTTA.

In its sample, this clonotype was seen many times. The chain combines TRBV4-3 with TRBJ2-3; D unresolved. CDR1 LGHNA and CDR2 YSLEER come from the germline V gene. This CDR3 spans 14 amino acids. V lost 3 bases to trimming and J lost 4 bases, with 11 bases between them. Here the CDR3 DNA reads TGCGCCAGCAGCCATAGTGCGGCATCAGATACGCAGTATTTT. It codes for CASSHSAASDTQYF.

This clonotype has only a few counts. With a much larger clone just one base away, this may be a read error. As the CDR3 is not closed by the conserved phenylalanine or tryptophan, this likely results from a read error. The chain recombines TRBV12-3 or TRBV12-4 with TRBJ1-1; the match to TRBD1 covers 7 bases. The trim removed 5 bases at V and 0 bases at J, leaving 9 bases unmatched. The CDR3 sequence is 16 residues long. The CDR3 DNA is TGTGCCAGCAGTCCCAGCCGACAGGGTTTGAACACTGAAGCTTTCCTT. Its translation is CASSPSRQGLNTEAFL.

This clonotype showed up many times. The chain recombines TRBV11-2 with TRBJ2-1; D is uncertain. V was cut by 4 bases and J by 2 bases, with 9 bases left in between. This CDR3 is built from 14 residues. Germline CDR1 SGHAT, CDR2 FQNNGV. The CDR3 DNA reads TGTGCCAGCAGCTCCGCAGGCACCTACAATGAGCAGTTCTTC. Amino acid sequence: CASSSAGTYNEQFF.

Remarks on this clonotype: Since the CDR3 does not end with the conserved phenylalanine or tryptophan, this likely comes from a read error. The gene calls are TRBV11-2 and TRBJ2-3, with 10 bases matching TRBD2. Germline V gene lookup returns CDR1 SGHAT and CDR2 FQNNGV. There are 15 residues in the CDR3. The CDR3 DNA is TGTGCCGGCAGCTTAGGGAGCGGGAGGGGAGATACGCAGTATTTG. It specifies CAGSLGSGRGDTQYL.

This clonotype was counted a single time. The junction departs from the called germline gene at one end, perhaps through a read error. The rearrangement joins TRBV11-2 to TRBJ2-3; D gene ambiguous. TRBJ1-5 matches the DNA end more closely, so the J call is doubtful. Per germline, CDR1 SGHAT and CDR2 FQNNGV. The CDR3 has 12 amino acids. CDR3 loop: CSSSYDTDTQHF. The CDR3 coding sequence is TGTTCCAGCAGTTACGACACAGATACGCAGCATTTT.

This clonotype was picked up many times. V is TRBV6-5 and J is TRBJ2-1; TRBD2 agrees at 9 bases. This CDR3 contains 16 residues. Germline V gene sequence: CDR1 MNHEY, CDR2 SVGAGI. Trimming removed 8 bases from V and 5 bases from J; junction bases left unmatched: 13. The CDR3 DNA sequence: TGTGCCAGCCGATACCGGACTAGCGCAACCCACAATGAGCAGTTCTTC. It encodes CASRYRTSATHNEQFF.

Comment on this clonotype: The junction does not match germline at one end; this may be a read error. V and J are TRBV6-5 and TRBJ2-1, with TRBD2 identical over 14 bases. The V gene's germline CDR1 is MNHEY and CDR2 SVGAGI. The CDR3 sequence is 19 residues long. DNA for the CDR3: TGTGCCAGCAGTTACTCTCCGACTAGCGGGAGGGCCTACTACAGTGAGCAGCTCTTC. It is translated as CASSYSPTSGRAYYSEQLF.

In regard to this clonotype: The conserved phenylalanine or tryptophan is not found at the CDR3 terminus, so this likely reflects a read error. V gene TRBV11-2 combines with J gene TRBJ2-5; 7 bases agree with TRBD2. Germline V gene data show CDR1 as SGHAT and CDR2 as FQNNGV. The CDR3 runs to 12 residues. The CDR3 is CASAGLQETQYS. Here the CDR3 DNA reads TGTGCCAGCGCGGGACTACAAGAAACCCAGTACTCC.

With respect to this clonotype: The missing conserved phenylalanine or tryptophan at the end of this CDR3 makes a read error likely. This chain uses TRBV11-2 with TRBJ2-1; D not resolved. Germline CDR1 is SGHAT and CDR2 is FQNNGV. The CDR3 has 14 residues. The CDR3 is CVSSKRGNYNEQFY. CDR3 coding DNA: TGTGTCAGCAGCAAACGTGGGAACTACAATGAGCAGTTCTAC.

As for this clonotype: The junction shows a germline mismatch at one end, possibly a read error. J is TRBJ2-1 and V is TRBV11-2; D gene ambiguous. CDR1 and CDR2 (germline): SGHAT, FQNNGV. This CDR3 spans 15 amino acids. The CDR3 region is CAGSLDETTRLEQFF. Written as DNA, the CDR3 is TGTGCCGGCAGCTTAGACGAGACAACACGTCTTGAGCAGTTCTTC. The whole variable domain, remainder taken from reference TRBV11-2 and TRBJ2-1, is EAGVAQSPRYKIIEKRQSVAFWCNPISGHATLYWYQQILGQGPKLLIQFQNNGVVDDSQLPKDRFSAERLKGVDSTLKIQPAKLEDSAVYLCAGSLDETTRLEQFFGPGTRLTVL.

As concerns this clonotype: Germline and junction disagree at one end, which may indicate a read error. The chain joins TRBV12-3 or TRBV12-4 to TRBJ1-5, with D hard to call. The CDR3 is 14 amino acids. The CDR3 reads CASGPDPSNQPQRF. In DNA form, the CDR3 reads TGTGCCAGCGGTCCCGATCCTAGCAATCAGCCCCAGCGTTTT.

About this clonotype: A read error may explain this, as a much larger clone is one base away. The chain recombines TRBV4-3 with TRBJ2-1, with TRBD2 identical over 7 bases. This CDR3 has 15 amino acids. Germline CDR1 LGHNA, CDR2 YSLEER. In DNA, the CDR3 is TGCACCAGCAGCCAAGGCGGGGACTATTACAATGAGCAGTTCTTC. Its translation: CTSSQGGDYYNEQFF.

Concerning this clonotype: A much bigger clone sits one base away, suggesting this may be a read error. V is TRBV6-6 and J is TRBJ2-5; 9 nucleotides match TRBD2. This CDR3 has 14 residues. Germline lookup yields CDR1 MNHNY and CDR2 SVGAGI (reference sequence). Losses at the gene ends were 7 bases for V and 3 bases for J; bases not matched to a gene: 6. The chain's CDR3 is CASTFSGSEETQYF. For the CDR3, the DNA is TGTGCCAGCACTTTTAGCGGGAGTGAAGAGACCCAGTACTTC.

A word on this clonotype: A read error may produce the germline difference seen at one junction end. This sequence joins TRBV11-2 and TRBJ2-1; perhaps TRBD1 as D (6 bases). The CDR3 extends over 14 amino acids. CDR1 SGHAT and CDR2 FQNNGV come from the germline V gene. The CDR3 bases are TGTGCCAGCAGCCTTCGACCGACAGGCGCCGAGCAGTTTTTC. It is translated as CASSLRPTGAEQFF.

The chain is built from TRBV6-4 and TRBJ1-2, with D perhaps TRBD1 (5 bases). The CDR3 is 14 residues long. Trimming cost V 3 bases and J 5 bases, with 13 bases left between them. Germline V gives CDR1 MRHNA, CDR2 SNTAGT. CDR3 loop: CASSDPPGWYGYTF. The CDR3 DNA sequence: TGTGCCAGCAGTGATCCCCCAGGGTGGTATGGCTACACCTTC.

In regard to this clonotype: Given a much more abundant clone one base away, this may be a read error. The rearrangement uses TRBV10-3 and TRBJ2-3; a weak D match, TRBD1 (7 bases). This CDR3 contains 16 residues. CDR1 and CDR2 (germline): ENHRY, SYGVKD. The CDR3 region is CAISESPGGSTDMQYF. The CDR3 nucleotides are TGTGCCATCAGTGAATCCCCAGGGGGGAGCACAGATATGCAGTATTTT.

Comments on this clonotype: This clone may be a read error of a much larger clone one base away. The V and J genes are TRBV12-3 or TRBV12-4 and TRBJ2-1; 12 bases are shared with TRBD2. V shed 7 bases, J shed 7 bases, and the junction held 14 bases outside the gene matches. This CDR3 comprises 17 residues. CDR3 DNA: TGTGCCAGCAATACTTCCCCTACTAGCGGGGGGAATAATGAGCAGTTCTTC. It translates to CASNTSPTSGGNNEQFF.

The chain is built from TRBV11-1 and TRBJ2-7; TRBD2 aligns across 8 bases. J gave up 3 bases and V 5 bases, and 9 bases lay outside the gene matches. The CDR3 consists of 15 residues. Germline-derived CDR1 and CDR2 are SGHAT and FQDESV (reference sequence). Here the CDR3 DNA reads TGTGCCAGCAGCCGGGGACTAGAGGTAGACTACGAGCAGTACTTC. Protein: CASSRGLEVDYEQYF.

In the case of this clonotype: Germline is not matched at one junction end, which may reflect a read error. The V call is TRBV10-3, the J call TRBJ2-7, with D unresolved. The CDR3 covers 15 residues. The V gene's germline CDR1 is ENHRY and CDR2 SYGVKD. The CDR3 is CTISEVAAGSYVQYF. The CDR3 DNA reads as TGTACCATCAGTGAGGTTGCAGCCGGCTCCTACGTGCAGTACTTC.

Details on this clonotype: This CDR3 fails to terminate in the conserved phenylalanine or tryptophan, so it likely reflects a read error. This chain uses TRBV18 with TRBJ2-6; D not certain. The CDR3 loop spans 16 amino acids. CDR1 and CDR2 (germline): KGHSH, LQKENI. V was shortened by 6 bases and J by 0 bases, with 12 bases between the two germline ends. The CDR3 here is CASSRTASSGANVLTL. The CDR3 region has the DNA TGTGCCAGCTCCCGAACAGCGAGCTCTGGGGCCAACGTCCTGACTCTC.

On this clonotype: An end of the junction differs from the germline gene, which may be a read error. This chain uses TRBV28 with TRBJ2-7; 10 bases are a match to TRBD1. Germline CDR1 reads MDHEN; CDR2 reads SYDVKM. The CDR3 length is 13 residues. The CDR3: CASKDRGTYQQYF. The CDR3 DNA reads as TGTGCCAGCAAGGACAGGGGGACCTACCAGCAGTACTTC.

Of note for this clonotype: Relative to the germline gene, one junction end is altered; a read error may explain this. The genes are TRBV12-3 or TRBV12-4 and TRBJ2-1; D might be TRBD1 (7 bases). This CDR3 comprises 14 residues. CDR3 region: CANNTNRGGNGQFF. CDR3 DNA: TGTGCCAACAACACCAACAGGGGCGGGAATGGGCAGTTCTTC.

A word on this clonotype: It may be a read error: a sequence one base away is much more abundant. The CDR3 does not close with the conserved phenylalanine or tryptophan, likely indicating a read error. V is TRBV12-3 or TRBV12-4 and J is TRBJ2-5, with no clear D. V was clipped by 7 bases and J by 4 bases, with 10 bases between them. The CDR3 is made up of 12 amino acids. The CDR3 loop reads CASTIRGETQYL. The CDR3 nucleotides are TGTGCCAGCACCATCAGAGGAGAGACCCAGTACCTC.

This clonotype was seen a few times. This chain connects TRBV7-8 to TRBJ2-5; D remains ambiguous. Germline V gene lookup returns CDR1 SGHVS and CDR2 FQNEAQ. Trimming shortened V by 4 bases and J by 4 bases, and 10 bases separated the two germline ends. The CDR3 consists of 13 residues. CDR3: CASSSPLGETQYF. For the CDR3, the DNA is TGTGCCAGCAGCTCGCCCCTAGGAGAGACCCAGTACTTC.

This clonotype was observed many times. This chain links TRBV4-2 with TRBJ2-2; D possibly corresponds to TRBD1 (6 bases). The CDR3 extends over 17 amino acids. CDR1 LGHNA and CDR2 YNFKEQ come from the germline V gene. V gave up 0 bases and J gave up 7 bases, with 18 bases separating them. CDR3 DNA: TGTGCCAGCAGCCAAGATCTCAGGGGTCCGGATAACGGGGAGCTGTTTTTT. Translating gives CASSQDLRGPDNGELFF.

In regard to this clonotype: This may be a read error, as it is one base from a much larger clone. This chain joins TRBV5-4 and TRBJ2-2, with 7 bases aligning to TRBD2. The CDR3 has 14 amino acids. V was clipped by 6 bases and J by 8 bases; unmatched bases: 10. Per the germline V gene, CDR1 is SGHNT and CDR2 is YYREEE (reference sequence). CDR3 DNA sequence: TGTGCCAGCAACCTAGCGGTAGTCACTGGGGAGCTGTTTTTT. It is translated as CASNLAVVTGELFF.

This clonotype was recorded at least ten times. The rearrangement uses TRBV6-2 or TRBV6-3 and TRBJ1-2; no clear D gene. This CDR3 spans 13 amino acids. Germline CDR1 is MNHEY and CDR2 is SVGEGT. V was shortened by 0 bases and J by 6 bases, with 8 bases between the two germline ends. CDR3 protein: CASSYSTVNGYTF. The CDR3 region has the DNA TGTGCCAGCAGTTACTCGACGGTTAATGGCTACACCTTC.